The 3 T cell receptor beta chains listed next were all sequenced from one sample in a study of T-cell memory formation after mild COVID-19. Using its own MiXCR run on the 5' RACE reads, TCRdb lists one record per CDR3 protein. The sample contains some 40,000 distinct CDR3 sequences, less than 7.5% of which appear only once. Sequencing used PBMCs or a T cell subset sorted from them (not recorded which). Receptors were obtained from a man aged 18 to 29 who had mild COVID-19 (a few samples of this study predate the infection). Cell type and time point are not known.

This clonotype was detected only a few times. CDR3 protein: CSASKDSFNQPQHF. CDR3 sequence (DNA): TGCAGTGCTAGTAAAGACAGCTTCAATCAGCCCCAGCATTTT. This chain joins TRBV20-1 and TRBJ1-5; tentatively, D is TRBD1 (5 bases). This CDR3 contains 14 residues. In germline, CDR1 is DFQATT, CDR2 SNEGSKA (reference sequence). The germline V and J ends were trimmed by 3 bases and 3 bases, with 12 bases remaining between them.

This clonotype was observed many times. This CDR3 is CASRETENRHNEQFF. CDR3 nucleotide sequence: TGTGCCAGCAGGGAAACAGAAAACCGCCACAATGAGCAGTTCTTC. V gene TRBV28 combines with J gene TRBJ2-1; D unclear. The germline gives CDR1 MDHEN, CDR2 SYDVKM. Trimming cost V 6 bases and J 5 bases, with 17 bases left between them. This CDR3 is 15 amino acids long.

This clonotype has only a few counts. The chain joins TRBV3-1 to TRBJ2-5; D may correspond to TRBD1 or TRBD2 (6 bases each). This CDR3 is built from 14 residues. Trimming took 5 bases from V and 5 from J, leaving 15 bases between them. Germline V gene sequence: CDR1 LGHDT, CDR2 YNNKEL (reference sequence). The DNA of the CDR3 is TGTGCCAGCAGCGATACGGGGGCCAGGGAGACCCAGTACTTC. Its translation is CASSDTGARETQYF.